This entry lists 24 T cell receptor beta chains sequenced from one sample in a study of shared clonotypes between healthy human individuals. Assay used: immunoSEQ multiplex PCR; TCRdb lists only in-frame clones, some missing. This sample carries more than 1,200,000 clones, 97% to 99% of them seen once, and the ten largest clones take around 0.38%. Input material: naive CD4+ T cells sorted from blood. The subset is: CD45RA+ positively selected. The receptors stem from a man younger than 40 in good health.

The V gene is TRBV19, the J gene TRBJ1-5, with 9 bases lining up with TRBD1. V lost 5 bases, J lost 4 bases, and 6 bases stayed unmatched. This CDR3 region has 15 residues. From germline, CDR1 is LNHDA and CDR2 SQIVND (reference sequence). CDR3 protein: CASSRTGTGNQPQHF. The CDR3, as DNA: TGTGCCAGTAGTCGAACCGGGACAGGGAATCAGCCCCAGCATTTT.

The chain joins TRBV5-4 to TRBJ2-1, with D unclear. CDR3 length: 16 amino acids. V dropped 4 bases and J dropped 2 bases, with 16 bases sitting between them. The germline CDR1 and CDR2 sequences are SGHNT and YYREEE (reference sequence). This CDR3 is CASSLRFPNAYNEQFF. The CDR3 nucleotides read TGTGCCAGCAGCCTCAGGTTCCCGAACGCCTACAATGAGCAGTTCTTC.

V usage is TRBV7-9 and J usage is TRBJ1-1, with D possibly being TRBD1 (5 bases). With 4 bases removed from V and 6 bases from J, the gap between germline ends came to 21 bases. Looked up from germline, CDR1 is SEHNR and CDR2 is FQNEAQ (reference sequence). This CDR3 contains 16 residues. The CDR3: CASSSTPTQGAPEAFF. CDR3 DNA: TGTGCCAGCAGCTCGACGCCGACCCAAGGGGCGCCTGAAGCTTTCTTT.

The rearrangement uses TRBV7-3 and TRBJ2-1; 8 nucleotides match TRBD1. Looked up from germline, CDR1 is SGHTA and CDR2 is FQGTGA. The CDR3 extends over 14 amino acids. Losses at the gene ends were 3 bases for V and 8 bases for J; bases not matched to a gene: 6. The CDR3 DNA sequence: TGTGCCAGCAGCTTCCGGGACAGGACCGATGAGCAGTTCTTC. Translating gives CASSFRDRTDEQFF.

V usage is TRBV15 and J usage is TRBJ2-3; D unclear. The germline V gene has CDR1 LNHNV and CDR2 YYDKDF (reference sequence). The CDR3 has 13 amino acids. Trimming stripped 0 bases from V and 6 bases from J, with 7 bases between. The CDR3 loop is CATSRDYVDTQYF. Here the CDR3 DNA reads TGTGCCACCAGCAGAGATTACGTCGATACGCAGTATTTT.

This chain links TRBV7-6 with TRBJ1-2; D ambiguous. V dropped 5 bases and J dropped 2 bases, with 18 bases sitting between them. The CDR3 totals 16 residues. Germline values: CDR1 SGHVS, CDR2 FNYEAQ. CDR3 amino acids: CASSPRGIRLNYGYTF. DNA of the CDR3: TGTGCCAGCAGCCCTAGAGGCATTCGGCTAAACTATGGCTACACCTTC.

This chain joins TRBV27 and TRBJ2-7; 10 nucleotides line up with TRBD1. CDR3 length: 19 amino acids. Germline trimming cut 5 bases from V and 3 bases from J; bases unmatched to any gene: 19. Germline CDR1 MNHEY, CDR2 SMNVEV (reference sequence). Here the CDR3 DNA reads TGTGCCAGCAGTCCGAGGTTGGGACAGGGGATGTATTTCATCTACGAGCAGTACTTC. Its translation is CASSPRLGQGMYFIYEQYF.

This clone was seen only once. V gene TRBV10-3 combines with J gene TRBJ2-2, with D unresolved. Germline CDR1 ENHRY, CDR2 SYGVKD. V dropped 6 bases and J dropped 3 bases, with 5 bases sitting between them. The CDR3 runs 12 residues. Here the CDR3 DNA reads TGTGCCATCAGCCCATACACCGGGGAGCTGTTTTTT. This translates into CAISPYTGELFF.

The genes are TRBV5-1 and TRBJ1-1; TRBD1 is a possible D gene (5 bases). Per the germline V gene, CDR1 is SGHRS and CDR2 is YFSETQ. CDR3 length: 15 residues. Trimming took 0 bases from V and 1 from J, leaving 10 bases between them. CDR3 region: CASSLDSGGNTEAFF. In nucleotides, the CDR3 is TGCGCCAGCAGCTTGGACTCCGGGGGGAACACTGAAGCTTTCTTT.

V and J are TRBV4-1 and TRBJ2-3, with TRBD1 as a possible D gene (5 bases). Between the trimmed V and J ends, which lost 4 bases and 2 bases, there was a span of 19 bases. The CDR3 is 17 residues long. The germline CDR1 and CDR2 sequences are MGHRA and YSYEKL. The chain's CDR3 is CASSLKGQGGVTDTQYF. DNA for the CDR3: TGCGCCAGCAGCCTTAAGGGGCAGGGCGGCGTCACAGATACGCAGTATTTT.

The gene calls are TRBV15 and TRBJ2-2, with TRBD2 matching 13 bases. Germline lookup yields CDR1 LNHNV and CDR2 YYDKDF (reference sequence). The trim removed 0 bases at V and 6 bases at J, leaving 4 bases unmatched. The CDR3 consists of 17 residues. The CDR3 spells CATSRDLGLAGAGELFF. Written as DNA, the CDR3 is TGTGCCACCAGCAGAGATCTAGGACTAGCGGGAGCCGGGGAGCTGTTTTTT.

A note on this clone: In the same sample, other DNA sequences code for this CDR3. The J gene is TRBJ1-1, the V gene TRBV6-5; unclear D gene. CDR1 and CDR2 (germline): MNHEY, SVGAGI. V was pared by 9 bases and J by 1 base, with 6 bases between. CDR3 length equals 11 residues. CDR3: CASTRNTEAFF. Here the CDR3 DNA reads TGTGCCAGTACACGGAACACTGAAGCTTTCTTT.

This clone was recorded once. This chain joins TRBV7-9 and TRBJ2-3; 7 nucleotides match TRBD2. Germline assignment: CDR1 SEHNR and CDR2 FQNEAQ (reference sequence). V was clipped by 1 base and J by 1 base; unmatched bases: 8. This CDR3 is 17 amino acids long. The CDR3 region has the DNA TGTGCCAGCAGCTTAGGGACGTCTAGCGGTCGCACAGATACGCAGTATTTT. It yields the protein CASSLGTSSGRTDTQYF.

This clone was counted a single time. CDR3 sequence reads: CASSANSNTEAFF. The CDR3 DNA follows: TGTGCCAGCAGCGCCAACAGTAACACTGAAGCTTTCTTT. The rearrangement links TRBV9 to TRBJ1-1; D gene unclear. The V and J ends lost 3 bases and 2 bases respectively, with 8 bases between them. The CDR3 totals 13 residues. The germline V gene encodes CDR1 SGDLS and CDR2 YYNGEE.

This clone has only a few counts. J is TRBJ1-5 and V is TRBV5-8; 8 bases map to TRBD1. This CDR3 is 14 amino acids long. V was pared by 4 bases and J by 10 bases, with 10 bases of the junction left unmatched. The germline gives CDR1 SGHTS, CDR2 YDEGEE. This chain's CDR3 is CASSHDRGKQPQHF. The CDR3 coding sequence is TGTGCCAGCAGCCACGACAGGGGAAAACAACCCCAGCATTTT. Full variable domain (outside the CDR3, taken from reference TRBV5-8 and TRBJ1-5): EAGVTQSPTHLIKTRGQQATLRCSPISGHTSVYWYQQALGLGLQFLLWYDEGEERNRGNFPPRFSGRQFPNYSSELNVNALELEDSALYLCASSHDRGKQPQHFGDGTRLSIL.

The rearrangement links TRBV28 to TRBJ1-2; 12 bases map to TRBD1. This CDR3 has 16 amino acids. CDR1 MDHEN and CDR2 SYDVKM come from the germline V gene. Unmatched junction bases numbered 11, after V lost 6 bases and J lost 6 bases. The CDR3 DNA reads as TGTGCCAGCAGCCCCGTACCGGGACAGGGGGCAGATGGCTACACCTTC. It specifies CASSPVPGQGADGYTF.

The chain joins TRBV7-2 to TRBJ1-1, with unresolved D. Germline CDR1 reads SGHTA; CDR2 reads FQGNSA. The CDR3 has 13 amino acids. V lost 3 bases and J 6 bases, leaving 11 bases between the germline ends. CDR3 bases: TGTGCCAGCAGCTTTTTTTTTGGGGCTGAAGCTTTCTTT. Translating gives CASSFFFGAEAFF.

J is TRBJ2-1 and V is TRBV11-2, with 14 nucleotides matching TRBD2. This CDR3 contains 16 residues. The J segment lost 8 bases and the V segment lost 7 bases, leaving 10 bases of the junction unmatched. Germline V gene data show CDR1 as SGHAT and CDR2 as FQNNGV. CDR3 loop: CASIRYPGLAGDEQFF. The CDR3 coding sequence is TGTGCCAGCATCCGGTACCCGGGACTAGCGGGAGATGAGCAGTTCTTC.

This chain joins TRBV28 and TRBJ1-4; a possible D gene is TRBD1 (5 bases). The V gene lost 1 base and the J gene lost 7 bases, with 10 bases spanning the gap. The CDR3 totals 14 residues. CDR1 and CDR2 from the germline V gene are MDHEN and SYDVKM. The CDR3: CASSLSGYSEKLFF. The CDR3, as DNA: TGTGCCAGCAGTTTATCAGGGTACAGTGAAAAACTGTTTTTT. Combining the CDR3 with reference TRBV28 and TRBJ1-4 gives the whole variable domain DVKVTQSSRYLVKRTGEKVFLECVQDMDHENMFWYRQDPGLGLRLIYFSYDVKMKEKGDIPEGYSVSREKKERFSLILESASTNQTSMYLCASSLSGYSEKLFFGSGTQLSVL.

The gene calls are TRBV7-6 and TRBJ1-3; TRBD1 is a possible D gene (5 bases). This CDR3 is 15 amino acids long. Trimming took 0 bases from V and 4 from J, leaving 10 bases between them. Germline CDR1 SGHVS, CDR2 FNYEAQ. The CDR3 DNA follows: TGTGCCAGCAGCTTAGCGCCAGGGAAGGGAAACACCATATATTTT. Its translation: CASSLAPGKGNTIYF.

The chain couples TRBV11-2 to TRBJ2-4; D is ambiguous. Germline lookup yields CDR1 SGHAT and CDR2 FQNNGV. This CDR3 is 13 amino acids long. The V and J ends lost 3 bases and 0 bases respectively, with 3 bases between them. CDR3 loop: CASSFVAKNIQYF. The DNA of the CDR3 is TGTGCCAGCAGCTTTGTAGCCAAAAACATTCAGTACTTC.

This rearrangement joins TRBV18 to TRBJ2-5, with D tentatively TRBD1 (6 bases). The germline V gene encodes CDR1 KGHSH and CDR2 LQKENI. Trimming stripped 1 base from V and 1 base from J, with 10 bases between. The length of the CDR3 is 15 residues. The CDR3 DNA is TGTGCCAGCTCACCACTGTCAGGGGCCCAAGAGACCCAGTACTTC. Amino acid sequence: CASSPLSGAQETQYF.

The chain couples TRBV19 to TRBJ2-2, with D perhaps assigned TRBD1 or TRBD2 (6 bases each). The CDR3 spans 14 residues. Germline loops: CDR1 LNHDA, CDR2 SQIVND (reference sequence). Trimming cost V 6 bases and J 2 bases, with 10 bases left between them. The CDR3 nucleotides are TGTGCCAGTAGCGGGGGCAGAAACACCGGGGAGCTGTTTTTT. This encodes CASSGGRNTGELFF.

This chain uses TRBV7-2 with TRBJ2-1; TRBD2 matches at 10 bases. Germline V gene lookup returns CDR1 SGHTA and CDR2 FQGNSA. The CDR3 has 16 residues. The J segment lost 6 bases and the V segment lost 5 bases, leaving 10 bases of the junction unmatched. This CDR3 reads CASSNGLAAAGNEQFF. The CDR3 DNA reads TGTGCCAGCAGCAACGGACTAGCGGCAGCGGGCAATGAGCAGTTCTTC.